This is a list of T cell receptor beta chains from one sample in a study of shared clonotypes between healthy human individuals. The data were produced by immunoSEQ multiplex PCR, yet TCRdb's version contains in-frame clones alone and is incomplete. Of 2,500,000 or so clones in the sample, roughly 93% were seen once. Sequencing was performed on naive CD4+ T cells from PBMCs. These receptors were taken from a young man in good health. Some clones in this sample may be carry-over from other donors' samples. CDR3s include the opening cysteine and the closing phenylalanine or tryptophan. D genes are given only for firm matches. Rows give clone size only sometimes, using once, few, many, or a class for an expanded clone.

>TRBJ2-5|NA|NA|TRBV4-1
CASSPNTQDAYQETQYF
TGCGCCAGCAGCCCGAACACCCAGGACGCCTACCAGGAGACCCAGTACTTC
>TRBJ2-3|once|NA|TRBV5-3
CARSIRNGIPDTDTQYF
TGTGCCAGATCAATTCGGAACGGAATACCCGACACAGATACGCAGTATTTT
>TRBJ2-5|NA|NA|TRBV28
CASSSPMGPAVTQYF
TGTGCCAGCAGTTCACCAATGGGGCCGGCCGTGACCCAGTACTTC
>TRBJ2-3|NA|NA|TRBV18
CASSSNTDTQYF
TGTGCCAGCTCCTCTAACACAGATACGCAGTATTTT
>TRBJ1-5|NA|TRBD1|TRBV9
CASSAGQYSNQPQHF
TGTGCCAGCAGCGCGGGACAGTATAGCAATCAGCCCCAGCATTTT
>TRBJ2-7|NA|NA|TRBV9
CASSVAPTSYEQYF
TGTGCCAGCAGCGTAGCCCCGACTAGCTACGAGCAGTACTTC
>TRBJ1-4|NA|NA|TRBV6-1
CASSEGQGREKLFF
TGTGCCAGCAGTGAAGGGCAGGGTAGGGAAAAACTGTTTTTT
>TRBJ1-3|NA|NA|TRBV15
CATSREPRDTGNTIYF
TGTGCCACCAGCAGAGAGCCAAGGGATACTGGAAACACCATATATTTT
>TRBJ2-5|once|NA|TRBV7-9
CASSLRAQETQYF
TGTGCCAGCAGCTTGCGAGCCCAAGAGACCCAGTACTTC
>TRBJ2-7|NA|TRBD1|TRBV11-2
CASSLAPATPTGSSYEQYF
TGTGCCAGCAGCTTAGCCCCCGCTACACCGACAGGGAGCTCCTACGAGCAGTACTTC
>TRBJ2-7|NA|NA|TRBV6-1
CASFNIADSSYEQYF
TGTGCCAGTTTTAATATAGCGGATAGCTCCTACGAGCAGTACTTC
>TRBJ1-6|NA|NA|TRBV5-4
CASRRDYNSPLHF
TGTGCCAGCCGACGGGACTATAATTCACCCCTCCACTTT
>TRBJ2-3|NA|NA|TRBV4-1
CASSQGLAAGEADTQYF
TGCGCCAGCAGCCAAGGGTTAGCGGCAGGGGAAGCAGATACGCAGTATTTT
>TRBJ1-1|NA|NA|TRBV30
CAWRRRRGDTEAFF
TGTGCCTGGAGGCGGAGGAGGGGAGATACTGAAGCTTTCTTT
>TRBJ2-7|NA|TRBD2|TRBV7-9
CASSSISGIYVEQYF
TGTGCCAGCAGCTCCATTAGCGGGATTTATGTCGAGCAGTACTTC
>TRBJ2-5|NA|NA|TRBV5-1
CASSLKWDWESQETQYF
TGCGCCAGCAGCTTGAAATGGGACTGGGAATCTCAAGAGACCCAGTACTTC
>TRBJ2-1|NA|TRBD1|TRBV5-6
CASSPGTGTYNEQFF
TGTGCCAGCAGCCCGGGGACAGGAACGTACAATGAGCAGTTCTTC
>TRBJ2-1|NA|NA|TRBV7-9
CASSLWARQSSYNEQFF
TGTGCCAGCAGCTTATGGGCTCGGCAGAGCTCCTACAATGAGCAGTTCTTC
>TRBJ2-7|once|TRBD2|TRBV5-1
CASSLVLAGGHSYEQYF
TGCGCCAGCAGCTTGGTTTTGGCGGGAGGGCACTCCTACGAGCAGTACTTC
>TRBJ1-2|NA|TRBD1|TRBV6-1
CASRRRQGQGYTF
TGTGCCAGCAGGCGTAGACAGGGTCAAGGCTACACCTTC
>TRBJ2-5|NA|TRBD1|TRBV30
CAWSRDSSETQYF
TGTGCCTGGAGCAGGGACAGTTCGGAGACCCAGTACTTC